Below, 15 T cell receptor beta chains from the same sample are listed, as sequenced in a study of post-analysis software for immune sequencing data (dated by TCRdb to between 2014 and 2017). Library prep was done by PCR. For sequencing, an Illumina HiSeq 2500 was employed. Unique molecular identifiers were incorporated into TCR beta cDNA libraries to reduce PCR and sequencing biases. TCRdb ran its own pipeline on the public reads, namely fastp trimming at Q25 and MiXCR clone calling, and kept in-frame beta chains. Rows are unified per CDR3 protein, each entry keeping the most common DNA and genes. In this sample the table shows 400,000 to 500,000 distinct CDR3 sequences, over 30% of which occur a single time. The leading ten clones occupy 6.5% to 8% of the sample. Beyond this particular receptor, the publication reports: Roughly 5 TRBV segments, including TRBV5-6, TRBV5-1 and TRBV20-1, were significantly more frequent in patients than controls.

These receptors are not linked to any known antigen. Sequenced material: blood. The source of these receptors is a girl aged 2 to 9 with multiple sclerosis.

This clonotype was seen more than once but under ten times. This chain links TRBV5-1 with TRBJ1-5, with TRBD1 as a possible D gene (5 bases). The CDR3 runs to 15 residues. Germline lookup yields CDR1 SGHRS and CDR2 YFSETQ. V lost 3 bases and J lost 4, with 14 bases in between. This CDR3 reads CASSSLPPGNQPQHF. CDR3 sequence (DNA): TGCGCCAGCAGCTCGTTACCGCCAGGGAATCAGCCCCAGCATTTT.

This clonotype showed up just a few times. CDR3 region: CASSQTSGRYQETQYF. The CDR3 DNA is TGTGCCAGCAGTCAGACTAGCGGGAGGTACCAAGAGACCCAGTACTTC. V usage is TRBV28 and J usage is TRBJ2-5; 13 bases line up with TRBD2. CDR3 length equals 16 residues. V was pared by 5 bases and J by 0 bases, with 3 bases of the junction left unmatched. The germline gives CDR1 MDHEN, CDR2 SYDVKM.

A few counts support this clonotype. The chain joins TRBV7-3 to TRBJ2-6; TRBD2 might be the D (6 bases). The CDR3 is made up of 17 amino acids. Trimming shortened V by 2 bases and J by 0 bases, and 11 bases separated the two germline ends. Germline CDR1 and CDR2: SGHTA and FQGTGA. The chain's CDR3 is CASSLRGSSSGANVLTF. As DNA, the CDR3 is TGTGCCAGCAGCTTACGGGGGAGCAGCTCTGGGGCCAACGTCCTGACTTTC.

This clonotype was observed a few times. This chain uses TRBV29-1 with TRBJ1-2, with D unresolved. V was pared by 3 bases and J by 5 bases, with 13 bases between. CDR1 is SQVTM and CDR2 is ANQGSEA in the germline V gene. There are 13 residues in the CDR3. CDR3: CSVEWQEGYGYTF. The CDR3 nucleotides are TGCAGCGTTGAGTGGCAGGAGGGATATGGCTACACCTTC.

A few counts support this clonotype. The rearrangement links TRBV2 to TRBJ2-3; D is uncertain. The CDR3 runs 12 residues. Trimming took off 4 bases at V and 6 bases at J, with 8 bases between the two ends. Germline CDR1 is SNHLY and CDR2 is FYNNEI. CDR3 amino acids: CASSGLADTQYF. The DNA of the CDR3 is TGTGCCAGCAGTGGGTTGGCGGATACGCAGTATTTT. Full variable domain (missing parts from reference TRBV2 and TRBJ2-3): EPEVTQTPSHQVTQMGQEVILRCVPISNHLYFYWYRQILGQKVEFLVSFYNNEISEKSEIFDDQFSVERPDGSNFTLKIRSTKLEDSAMYFCASSGLADTQYFGPGTRLTVL.

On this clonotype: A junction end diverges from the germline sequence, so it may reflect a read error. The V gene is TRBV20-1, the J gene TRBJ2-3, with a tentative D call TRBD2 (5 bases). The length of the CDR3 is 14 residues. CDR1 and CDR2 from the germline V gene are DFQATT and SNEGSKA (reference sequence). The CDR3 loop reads CGATQGGFTDTQYF. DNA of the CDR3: TGCGGTGCTACACAAGGCGGGTTCACAGATACGCAGTATTTT.

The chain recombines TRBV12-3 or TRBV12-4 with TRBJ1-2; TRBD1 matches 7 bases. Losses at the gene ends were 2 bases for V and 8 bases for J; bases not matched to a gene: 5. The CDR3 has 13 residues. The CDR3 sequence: CASSLRNRGGYTF. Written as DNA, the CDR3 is TGTGCCAGCAGTTTAAGAAACAGGGGCGGCTACACCTTC.

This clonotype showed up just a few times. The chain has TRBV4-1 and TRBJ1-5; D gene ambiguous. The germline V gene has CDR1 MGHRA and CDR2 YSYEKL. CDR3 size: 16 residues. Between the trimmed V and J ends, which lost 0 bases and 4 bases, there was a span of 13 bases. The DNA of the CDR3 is TGCGCCAGCAGCCAAGACCGGACGGAATCGAATCAGCCCCAGCATTTT. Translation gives CASSQDRTESNQPQHF.

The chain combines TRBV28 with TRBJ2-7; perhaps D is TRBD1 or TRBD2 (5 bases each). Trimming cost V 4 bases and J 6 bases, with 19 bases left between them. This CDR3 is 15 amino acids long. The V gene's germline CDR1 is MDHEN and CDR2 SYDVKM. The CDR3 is CASSWIGSRGAEQYF. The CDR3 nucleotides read TGTGCCAGCAGTTGGATAGGGTCTAGGGGAGCCGAGCAGTACTTC.

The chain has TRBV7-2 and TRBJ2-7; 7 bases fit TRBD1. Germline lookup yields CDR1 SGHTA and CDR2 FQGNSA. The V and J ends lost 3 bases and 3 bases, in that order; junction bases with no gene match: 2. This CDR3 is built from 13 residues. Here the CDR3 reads CASSFDRVYEQYF. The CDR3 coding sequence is TGTGCCAGCAGCTTTGACAGGGTCTACGAGCAGTACTTC.

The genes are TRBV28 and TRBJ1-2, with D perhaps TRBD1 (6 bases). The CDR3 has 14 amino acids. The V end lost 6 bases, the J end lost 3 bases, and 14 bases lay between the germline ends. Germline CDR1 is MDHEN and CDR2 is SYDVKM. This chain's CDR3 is CASSTRGRYYGYTF. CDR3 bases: TGTGCCAGCAGCACCAGGGGACGGTACTATGGCTACACCTTC.

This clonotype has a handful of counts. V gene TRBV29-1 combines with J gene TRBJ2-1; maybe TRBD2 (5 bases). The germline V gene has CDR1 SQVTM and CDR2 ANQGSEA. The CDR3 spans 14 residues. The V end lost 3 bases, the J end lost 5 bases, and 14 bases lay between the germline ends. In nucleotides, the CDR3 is TGCAGCGTTGACACAGCGGCAACCAACAATGAGCAGTTCTTC. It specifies CSVDTAATNNEQFF.

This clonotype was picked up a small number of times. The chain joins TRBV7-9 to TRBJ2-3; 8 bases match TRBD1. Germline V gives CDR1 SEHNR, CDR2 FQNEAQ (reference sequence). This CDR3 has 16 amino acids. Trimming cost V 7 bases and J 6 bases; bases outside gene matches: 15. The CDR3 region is CASNNNPAGGLDTQYF. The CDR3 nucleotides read TGTGCCAGCAACAACAACCCAGCAGGGGGCCTCGATACGCAGTATTTT.

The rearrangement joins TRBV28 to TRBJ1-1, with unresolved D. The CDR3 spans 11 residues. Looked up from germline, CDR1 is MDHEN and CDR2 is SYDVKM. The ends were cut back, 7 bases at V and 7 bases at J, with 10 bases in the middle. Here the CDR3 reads CASTLTGEAFF. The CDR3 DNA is TGTGCCAGCACGTTGACGGGTGAAGCTTTCTTT.

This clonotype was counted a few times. CDR3 region: CASSLGQIYGYTF. The CDR3 DNA sequence: TGCGCCAGCAGCCTCGGACAGATCTATGGCTACACCTTC. V usage is TRBV5-1 and J usage is TRBJ1-2; D is possibly TRBD1 (6 bases). V was cut by 4 bases and J by 4 bases, with 11 bases left in between. Germline values: CDR1 SGHRS, CDR2 YFSETQ. The CDR3 covers 13 residues.